The T cell receptor beta chain under discussion was sequenced for a study of blood T cell repertoires in COVID-19. V shed 2 bases and J shed 7 bases, with 14 bases lying between them. The CDR3 consists of 14 residues. CDR1 is LNHDA and CDR2 is SQIVND in the germline V gene (reference sequence). Original processing notes: The assay estimated nucleated cells by amplifying reference gene primers. This table comes from immunoSEQ multiplex PCR, and its TCRdb copy is limited to in-frame clones, with some not included. V and J calls and clone size are given by that table; D and trimming were obtained from the DNA. The top ten clones hold 15% to 20% of a sample with tens of thousands of clones, roughly 80% of them seen once. This clone turned up a few times.

Sample: peripheral blood. The rearrangement uses TRBV19 and TRBJ1-1; TRBD1 is a possible D gene (5 bases). This clonotype originated in a woman aged 55 to 70 with acute or convalescent COVID-19. The CDR3 spells CASSITGQGVEAFF. The CDR3 DNA follows: TGTGCCAGTAGTATAACAGGCCAAGGGGTTGAAGCTTTCTTT.